One and the same sample provided the 5 T cell receptor beta chains below, sequenced in a study of T cell clones after liver transplantation. Data came from immunoSEQ multiplex PCR; TCRdb stores just in-frame clones and leaves some out. The data show roughly 62,000 clones, around 70% seen once. This specimen consisted of CD4+ T cells from blood, obtained at the approximately 16-month timepoint. The receptors were gathered from a human patient who received a liver transplant. The graft donor may be the source of some T cells.

In this sample, this clone is medium-sized (0.01 to 0.1%). This rearrangement joins TRBV15 to TRBJ1-4; D not certain. There are 15 residues in the CDR3. V lost 3 bases, J lost 8 bases, and 16 bases lay in between. Germline values: CDR1 LNHNV, CDR2 YYDKDF (reference sequence). The CDR3 bases are TGTGCCACCAGCAGCCCCGGCCGACTGGAAGAAAAACTGTTTTTT. Translating it yields CATSSPGRLEEKLFF.

V and J are TRBV7-2 and TRBJ1-2; unclear D gene. V shed 5 bases and J shed 2 bases, with 18 bases lying between them. The CDR3 sequence is 16 residues long. Germline CDR1 is SGHTA and CDR2 is FQGNSA. The CDR3 is CASSPHSVAGNYGYTF. The CDR3 coding sequence is TGTGCCAGCAGCCCTCACAGCGTGGCGGGAAACTATGGCTACACCTTC.

This clone came up a few times. The V and J genes are TRBV28 and TRBJ1-2; D is perhaps TRBD1 (5 bases). V was shortened by 10 bases and J by 4 bases, with 16 bases between the two germline ends. The CDR3 extends over 13 amino acids. CDR1 MDHEN and CDR2 SYDVKM come from the germline V gene. This CDR3 reads CATRRGPRYGYTF. The CDR3 bases are TGTGCCACCCGACGGGGACCCCGCTATGGCTACACCTTC.

The genes are TRBV14 and TRBJ2-7, with TRBD1 matching 10 bases. V shed 4 bases, J shed 3 bases, and the junction held 3 bases outside the gene matches. The CDR3 sequence is 14 residues long. Germline loops: CDR1 SGHDN, CDR2 FVKESK. DNA for the CDR3: TGTGCCAGCAGCCCTAGGACAGGGGGCTACGAGCAGTACTTC. Its protein product is CASSPRTGGYEQYF.

This chain joins TRBV7-8 and TRBJ2-7, with 10 bases matching TRBD2. CDR1 is SGHVS, CDR2 FQNEAQ, per germline. The junction had 3 bases not matched to a gene; V was cut back by 4 bases and J by 0 bases. There are 15 residues in the CDR3. The CDR3 DNA reads as TGTGCCAGCAGCTCACTAGCGGGGACCTCCTACGAGCAGTACTTC. This translates into CASSSLAGTSYEQYF.